The source of this TCR beta chain is a study of siplizumab effects on memory and regulatory T cells. CDR1 and CDR2 from the germline V gene are SGHAT and FQNNGV. The CDR3 covers 15 residues. Germline trimming cut 5 bases from V and 7 bases from J; bases unmatched to any gene: 10. TCRdb's copy holds only in-frame clones and misses some; the assay was immunoSEQ multiplex PCR. The sample consists of roughly 100,000 clones, more than 85% of them appearing once. Overall study findings and caveats: Roughly 75-97% of proliferating clones (CD4+ or CD8+) could not be assigned a naive or memory phenotype. Sequences below about 10^-5 frequency were poorly captured, limiting mapping of alloreactive clones. Mappable alloreactive CD4+ clones came from Treg cells more than 55% of the time on average with siplizumab, against 26.9% in controls. Alloreactive sequences tracing back to unstimulated CD4+ memory cells fell significantly with siplizumab.

The sample holds one count of this clone. What it recognizes is unknown. V and J are TRBV11-2 and TRBJ2-7, with 11 bases that match TRBD1. The clonotype was recovered from a human donor in good health. The material sequenced was CD4+ T cells sorted from blood. In DNA form, the CDR3 reads TGTGCCAGCAGCACAAGGGGACAGGGGGTTCGGGAGCAGTACTTC. Its translation is CASSTRGQGVREQYF.